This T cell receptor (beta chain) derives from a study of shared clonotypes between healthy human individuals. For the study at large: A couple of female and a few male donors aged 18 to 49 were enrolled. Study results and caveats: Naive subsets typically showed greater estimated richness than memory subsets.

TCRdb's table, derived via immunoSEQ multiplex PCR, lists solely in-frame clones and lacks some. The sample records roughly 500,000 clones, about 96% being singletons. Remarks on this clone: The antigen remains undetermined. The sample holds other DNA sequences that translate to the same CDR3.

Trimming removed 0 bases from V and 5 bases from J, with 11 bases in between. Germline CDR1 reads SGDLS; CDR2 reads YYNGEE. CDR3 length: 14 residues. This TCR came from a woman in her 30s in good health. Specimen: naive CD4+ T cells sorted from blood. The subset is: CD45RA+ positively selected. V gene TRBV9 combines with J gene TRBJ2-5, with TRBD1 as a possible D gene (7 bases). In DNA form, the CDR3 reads TGTGCCAGCAGCGTAGAGGCAGGGGGGGAGACCCAGTACTTC. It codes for CASSVEAGGETQYF.